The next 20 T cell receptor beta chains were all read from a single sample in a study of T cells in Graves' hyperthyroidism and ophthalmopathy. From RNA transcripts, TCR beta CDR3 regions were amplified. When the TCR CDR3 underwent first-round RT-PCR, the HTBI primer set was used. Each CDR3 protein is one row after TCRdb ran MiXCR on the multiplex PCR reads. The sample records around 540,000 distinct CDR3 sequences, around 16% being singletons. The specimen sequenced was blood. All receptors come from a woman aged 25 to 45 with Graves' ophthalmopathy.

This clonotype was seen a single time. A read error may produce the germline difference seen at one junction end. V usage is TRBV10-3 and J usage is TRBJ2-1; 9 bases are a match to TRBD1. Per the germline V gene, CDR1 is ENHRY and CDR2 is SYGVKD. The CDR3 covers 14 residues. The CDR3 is CAISGTGGRYEQCF. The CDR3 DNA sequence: TGTGCCATCAGTGGCACAGGGGGCCGGTATGAGCAGTGCTTC.

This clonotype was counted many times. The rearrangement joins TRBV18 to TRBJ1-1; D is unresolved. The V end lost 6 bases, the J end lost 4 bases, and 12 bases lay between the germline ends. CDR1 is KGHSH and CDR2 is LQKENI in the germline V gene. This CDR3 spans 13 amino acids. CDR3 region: CASSSRASTEAFF. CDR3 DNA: TGTGCCAGCTCGTCCCGGGCGAGCACTGAAGCTTTCTTT. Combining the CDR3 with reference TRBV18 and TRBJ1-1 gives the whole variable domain NAGVMQNPRHLVRRRGQEARLRCSPMKGHSHVYWYRQLPEEGLKFMVYLQKENIIDESGMPKERFSAEFPKEGPSILRIQQVVRGDSAAYFCASSSRASTEAFFGQGTRLTVV.

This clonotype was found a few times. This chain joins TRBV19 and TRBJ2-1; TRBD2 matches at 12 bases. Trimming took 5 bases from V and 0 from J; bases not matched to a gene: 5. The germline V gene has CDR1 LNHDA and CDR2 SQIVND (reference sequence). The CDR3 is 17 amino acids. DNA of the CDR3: TGTGCCAGTAGTGCCGGACTAGCGGGGATCTCCTACAATGAGCAGTTCTTC. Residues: CASSAGLAGISYNEQFF.

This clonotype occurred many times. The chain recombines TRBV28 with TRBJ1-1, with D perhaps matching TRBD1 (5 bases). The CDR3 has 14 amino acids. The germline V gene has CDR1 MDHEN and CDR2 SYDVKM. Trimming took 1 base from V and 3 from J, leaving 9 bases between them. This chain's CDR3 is CASSLLGVDTEAFF. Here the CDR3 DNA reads TGTGCCAGCAGTTTATTGGGGGTTGACACTGAAGCTTTCTTT.

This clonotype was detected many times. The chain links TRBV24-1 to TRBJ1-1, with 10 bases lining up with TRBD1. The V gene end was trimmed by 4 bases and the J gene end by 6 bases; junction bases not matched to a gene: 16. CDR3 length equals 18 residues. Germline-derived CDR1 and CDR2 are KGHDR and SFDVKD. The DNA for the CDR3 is TGTGCCACCAGTGACCCTGGAATGGATGGGACAGGGGCATCTGAAGCTTTCTTT. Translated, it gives CATSDPGMDGTGASEAFF.

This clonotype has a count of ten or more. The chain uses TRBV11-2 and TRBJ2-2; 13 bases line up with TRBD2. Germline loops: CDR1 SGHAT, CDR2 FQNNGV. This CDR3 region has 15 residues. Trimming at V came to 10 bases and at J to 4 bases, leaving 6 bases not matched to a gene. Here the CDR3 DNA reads TGTGCCACCTCGAGACTAGCGGGGGGCACCGGGGAGCTGTTTTTT. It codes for CATSRLAGGTGELFF.

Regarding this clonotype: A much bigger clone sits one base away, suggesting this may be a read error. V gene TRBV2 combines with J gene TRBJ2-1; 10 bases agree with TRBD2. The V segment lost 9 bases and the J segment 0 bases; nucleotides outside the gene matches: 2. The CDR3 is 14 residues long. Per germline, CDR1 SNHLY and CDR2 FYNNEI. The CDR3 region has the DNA TGTGCCAGTAAGCGGGAGGGCTCCTACAATGAGCAGTTCTTC. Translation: CASKREGSYNEQFF.

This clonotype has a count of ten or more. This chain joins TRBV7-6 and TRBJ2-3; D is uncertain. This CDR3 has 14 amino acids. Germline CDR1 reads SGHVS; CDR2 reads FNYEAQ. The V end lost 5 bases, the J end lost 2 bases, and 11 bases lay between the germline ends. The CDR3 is CASSQASFTDTQYF. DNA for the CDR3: TGTGCCAGCAGCCAAGCCAGTTTCACAGATACGCAGTATTTT.

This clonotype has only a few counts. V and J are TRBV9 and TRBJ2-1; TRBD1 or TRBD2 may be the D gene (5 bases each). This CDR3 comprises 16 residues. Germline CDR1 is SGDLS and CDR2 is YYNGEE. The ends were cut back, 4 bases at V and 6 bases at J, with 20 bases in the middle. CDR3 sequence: CASSRDLDRLFNEQFF. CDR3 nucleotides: TGTGCCAGCAGCCGGGACCTCGACCGGTTATTCAATGAGCAGTTCTTC.

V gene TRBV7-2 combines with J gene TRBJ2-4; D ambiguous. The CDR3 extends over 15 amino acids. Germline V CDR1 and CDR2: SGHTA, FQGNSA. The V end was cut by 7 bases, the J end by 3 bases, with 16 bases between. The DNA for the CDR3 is TGTGCCAGCAACAATTTCTCGAAGGGCAAAAACATTCAGTACTTC. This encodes CASNNFSKGKNIQYF. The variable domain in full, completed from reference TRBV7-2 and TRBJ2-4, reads GAGVSQSPSNKVTEKGKDVELRCDPISGHTALYWYRQSLGQGLEFLIYFQGNSAPDKSGLPSDRFSAERTGGSVSTLTIQRTQQEDSAVYLCASNNFSKGKNIQYFGAGTRLSVL.

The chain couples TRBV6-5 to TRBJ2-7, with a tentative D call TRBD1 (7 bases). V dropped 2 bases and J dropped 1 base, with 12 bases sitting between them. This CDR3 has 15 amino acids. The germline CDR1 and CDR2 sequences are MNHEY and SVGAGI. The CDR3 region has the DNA TGTGCCAGCAGTTACGTGGCAGGGGGGTCCTACGAGCAGTACTTC. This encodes CASSYVAGGSYEQYF.

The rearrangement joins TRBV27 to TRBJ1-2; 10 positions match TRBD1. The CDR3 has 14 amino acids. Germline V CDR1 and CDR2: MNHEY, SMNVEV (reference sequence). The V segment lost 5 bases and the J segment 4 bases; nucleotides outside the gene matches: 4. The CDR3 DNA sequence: TGTGCCAGCAGTGACAGGGGGCCTGGCTATGGCTACACCTTC. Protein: CASSDRGPGYGYTF.

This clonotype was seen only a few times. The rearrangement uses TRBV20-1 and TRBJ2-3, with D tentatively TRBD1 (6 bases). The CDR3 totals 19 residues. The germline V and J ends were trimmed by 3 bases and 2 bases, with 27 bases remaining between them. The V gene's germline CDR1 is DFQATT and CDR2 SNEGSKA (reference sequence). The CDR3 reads CSASPTGKVDRSNTDTQYF. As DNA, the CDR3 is TGCAGTGCTAGTCCCACAGGGAAAGTTGACAGATCAAACACAGATACGCAGTATTTT.

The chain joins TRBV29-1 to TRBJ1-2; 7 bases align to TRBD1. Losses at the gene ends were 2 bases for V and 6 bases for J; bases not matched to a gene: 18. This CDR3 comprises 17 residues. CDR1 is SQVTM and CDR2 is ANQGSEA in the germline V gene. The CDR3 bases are TGCAGCGTTGAAAACCGAGGGGGGGACAGATACACCCATGGCTACACCTTC. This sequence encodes CSVENRGGDRYTHGYTF.

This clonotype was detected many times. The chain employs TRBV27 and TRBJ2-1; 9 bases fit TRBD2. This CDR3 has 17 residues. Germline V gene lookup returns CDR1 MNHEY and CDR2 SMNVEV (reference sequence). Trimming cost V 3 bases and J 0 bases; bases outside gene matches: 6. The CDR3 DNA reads TGTGCCAGCAGTTTTATAGCTAGCGGGGTCTCCTACAATGAGCAGTTCTTC. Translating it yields CASSFIASGVSYNEQFF.

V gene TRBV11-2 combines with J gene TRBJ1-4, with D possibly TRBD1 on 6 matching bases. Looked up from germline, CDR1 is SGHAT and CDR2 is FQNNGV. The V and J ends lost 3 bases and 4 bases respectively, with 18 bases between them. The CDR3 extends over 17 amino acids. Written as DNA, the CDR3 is TGTGCCAGCAGCTTCTCCCTCAGGGGACCCGTTAATGAAAAACTGTTTTTT. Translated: CASSFSLRGPVNEKLFF. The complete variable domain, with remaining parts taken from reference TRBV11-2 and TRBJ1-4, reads EAGVAQSPRYKIIEKRQSVAFWCNPISGHATLYWYQQILGQGPKLLIQFQNNGVVDDSQLPKDRFSAERLKGVDSTLKIQPAKLEDSAVYLCASSFSLRGPVNEKLFFGSGTQLSVL.

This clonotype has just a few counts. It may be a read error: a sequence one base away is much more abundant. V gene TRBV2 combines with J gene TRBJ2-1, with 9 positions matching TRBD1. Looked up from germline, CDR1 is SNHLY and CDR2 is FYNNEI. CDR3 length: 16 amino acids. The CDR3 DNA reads TGTGCCAGCAGCCCAACACAGGGGGCGGCCTACAATGAACAGTTCTTC. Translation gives CASSPTQGAAYNEQFF. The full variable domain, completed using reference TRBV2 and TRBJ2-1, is EPEVTQTPSHQVTQMGQEVILRCVPISNHLYFYWYRQILGQKVEFLVSFYNNEISEKSEIFDDQFSVERPDGSNFTLKIRSTKLEDSAMYFCASSPTQGAAYNEQFFGPGTRLTVL.

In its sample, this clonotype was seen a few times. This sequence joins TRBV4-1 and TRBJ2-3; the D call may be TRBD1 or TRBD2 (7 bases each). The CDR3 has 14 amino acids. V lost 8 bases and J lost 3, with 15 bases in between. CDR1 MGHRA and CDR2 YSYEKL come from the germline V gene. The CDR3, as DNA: TGCGCCAGCGGGGAGCGGGACAGTACAGATACGCAGTATTTT. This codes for CASGERDSTDTQYF.

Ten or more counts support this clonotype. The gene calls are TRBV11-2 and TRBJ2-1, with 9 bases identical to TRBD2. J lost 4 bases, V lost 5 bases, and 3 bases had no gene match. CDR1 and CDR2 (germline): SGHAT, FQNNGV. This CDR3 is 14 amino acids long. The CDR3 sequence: CASSPSGIYNEQFF. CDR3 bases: TGTGCCAGCAGCCCTAGCGGGATTTACAATGAGCAGTTCTTC.

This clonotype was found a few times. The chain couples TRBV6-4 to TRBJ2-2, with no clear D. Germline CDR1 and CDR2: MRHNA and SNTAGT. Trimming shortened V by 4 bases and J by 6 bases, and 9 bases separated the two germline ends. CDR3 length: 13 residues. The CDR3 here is CASSAEVAGELFF. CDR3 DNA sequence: TGTGCCAGCAGTGCTGAGGTTGCCGGGGAGCTGTTTTTT.